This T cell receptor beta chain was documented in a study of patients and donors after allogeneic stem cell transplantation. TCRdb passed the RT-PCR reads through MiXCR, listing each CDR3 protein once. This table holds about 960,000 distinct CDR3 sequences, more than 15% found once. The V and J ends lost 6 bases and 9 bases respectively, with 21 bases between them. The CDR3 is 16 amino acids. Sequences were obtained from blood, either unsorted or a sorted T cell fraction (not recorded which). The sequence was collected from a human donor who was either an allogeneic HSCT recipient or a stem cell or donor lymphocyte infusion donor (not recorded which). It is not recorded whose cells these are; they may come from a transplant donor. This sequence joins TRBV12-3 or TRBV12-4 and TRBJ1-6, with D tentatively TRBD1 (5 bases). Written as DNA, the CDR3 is TGTGCCAGCAGCCTCCGTCGGCACGGGGACCCTTCACCCCTCCACTTT. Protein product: CASSLRRHGDPSPLHF.